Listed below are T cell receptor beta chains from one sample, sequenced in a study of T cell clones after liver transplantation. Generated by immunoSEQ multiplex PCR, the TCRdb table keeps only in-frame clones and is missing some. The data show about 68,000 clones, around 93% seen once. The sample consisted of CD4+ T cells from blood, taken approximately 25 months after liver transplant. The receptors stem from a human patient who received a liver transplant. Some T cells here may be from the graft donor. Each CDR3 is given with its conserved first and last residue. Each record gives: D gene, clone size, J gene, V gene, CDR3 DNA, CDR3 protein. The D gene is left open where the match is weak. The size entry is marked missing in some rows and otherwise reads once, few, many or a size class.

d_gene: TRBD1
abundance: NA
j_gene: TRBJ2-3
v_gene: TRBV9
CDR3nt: TGTGCCAGCAGCATATCCGGGACAGGGTTCGCAGATACGCAGTATTTT
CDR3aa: CASSISGTGFADTQYF

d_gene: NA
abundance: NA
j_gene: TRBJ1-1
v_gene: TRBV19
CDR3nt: TGTGCCAGTGTGGACGACCGGTCGGGCACTGAAGCTTTCTTT
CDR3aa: CASVDDRSGTEAFF

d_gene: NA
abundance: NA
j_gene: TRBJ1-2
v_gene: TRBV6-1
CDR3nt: TGTGCCAGCAGTGAAGGGCCAAGCACCTACTATGGCTACACCTTC
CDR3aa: CASSEGPSTYYGYTF

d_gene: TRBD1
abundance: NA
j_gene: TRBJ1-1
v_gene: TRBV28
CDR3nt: TGTGCCAGCAGACCATTGGGACAGGGTTTAATCGCTTTCTTT
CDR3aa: CASRPLGQGLIAFF

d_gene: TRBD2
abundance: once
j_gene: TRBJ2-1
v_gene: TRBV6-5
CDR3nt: TGTGCCAGCAGTTTCGCTAGCGGGGCCTACAATGAGCAGTTCTTC
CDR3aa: CASSFASGAYNEQFF

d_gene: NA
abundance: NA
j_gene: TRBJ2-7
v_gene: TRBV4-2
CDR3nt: TGTGCCAGCAGCCAAGGCAACGAGCAGTACTTC
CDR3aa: CASSQGNEQYF

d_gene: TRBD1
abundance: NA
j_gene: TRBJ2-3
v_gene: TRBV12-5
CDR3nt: TGTGCTAGTGGCCCCGGGGACAGGGGGCAAGATACGCAGTATTTT
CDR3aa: CASGPGDRGQDTQYF

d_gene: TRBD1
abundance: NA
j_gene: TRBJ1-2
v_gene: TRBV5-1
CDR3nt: TGCGCCAGCAGCCGGGACAGCAACTATGGCTACACCTTC
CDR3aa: CASSRDSNYGYTF

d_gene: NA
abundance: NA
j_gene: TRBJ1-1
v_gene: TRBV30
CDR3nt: TGTGCCTGGAGTCTAGGGATGGGAGCTTTCTTT
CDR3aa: CAWSLGMGAFF

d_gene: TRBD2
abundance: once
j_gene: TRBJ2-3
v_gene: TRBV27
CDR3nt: TGTGCCAGCAGTTTGAGGCTAGCGGGAACAGATACGCAGTATTTT
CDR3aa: CASSLRLAGTDTQYF

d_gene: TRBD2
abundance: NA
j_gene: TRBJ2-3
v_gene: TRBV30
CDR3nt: TGTGCCTGGAGTGCCCCGGGTAGCGGGCTCACAGATACGCAGTATTTT
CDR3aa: CAWSAPGSGLTDTQYF

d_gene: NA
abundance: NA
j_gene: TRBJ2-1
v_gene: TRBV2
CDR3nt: TGTGCCAGCAGTCGCGTCTCCTCGGGCCACAATGAGCAGTTCTTC
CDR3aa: CASSRVSSGHNEQFF

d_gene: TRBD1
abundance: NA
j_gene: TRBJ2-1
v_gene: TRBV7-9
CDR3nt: TGTGCCAGCAGCCAGAACAGGGGGAATGAGCAGTTCTTC
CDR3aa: CASSQNRGNEQFF

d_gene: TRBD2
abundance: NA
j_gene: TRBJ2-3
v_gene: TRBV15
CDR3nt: TGTGCCACCAGTCGGGGACTAGCGGCTAGCACAGATACGCAGTATTTT
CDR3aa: CATSRGLAASTDTQYF

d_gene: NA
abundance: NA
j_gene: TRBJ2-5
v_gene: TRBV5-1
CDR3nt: TGCGCCAGCAGCTTGGCCGTGCAGGGCATGAGGGAGACCCAGTACTTC
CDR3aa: CASSLAVQGMRETQYF

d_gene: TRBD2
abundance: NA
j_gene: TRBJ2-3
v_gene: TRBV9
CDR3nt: TGTGCCAGCAGCGTAGAAGCGGGAGGGCCGGGAGATACGCAGTATTTT
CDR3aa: CASSVEAGGPGDTQYF

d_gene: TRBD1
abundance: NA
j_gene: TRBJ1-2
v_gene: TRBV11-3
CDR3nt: TGTGCCAGCAGCCCGAGACAGGGGTACTATGGCTACACCTTC
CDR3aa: CASSPRQGYYGYTF

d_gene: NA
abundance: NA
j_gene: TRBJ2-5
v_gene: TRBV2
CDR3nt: TGTGCCAGCTCTACTACTCGTCAAGAGACCCAGTACTTC
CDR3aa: CASSTTRQETQYF

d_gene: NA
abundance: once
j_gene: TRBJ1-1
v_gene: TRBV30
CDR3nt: TGTGCCTGGAGTCCCGGGAACACTGAAGCTTTCTTT
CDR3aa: CAWSPGNTEAFF

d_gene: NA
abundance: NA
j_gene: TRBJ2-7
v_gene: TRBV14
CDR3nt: TGTGCCAGCAGCCAAGAGTACCTCTACGAGCAGTACTTC
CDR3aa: CASSQEYLYEQYF

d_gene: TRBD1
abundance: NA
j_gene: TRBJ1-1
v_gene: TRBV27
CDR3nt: TGTGCCAGCAGTTCCCGATCACAGGGGCCCGGAGCTTTCTTT
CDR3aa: CASSSRSQGPGAFF

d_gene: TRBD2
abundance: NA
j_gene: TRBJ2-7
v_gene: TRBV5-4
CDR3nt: TGTGCCAGCAGCCCTCGGGATGGCGGGAGAGGAAACGAGCAGTACTTC
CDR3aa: CASSPRDGGRGNEQYF

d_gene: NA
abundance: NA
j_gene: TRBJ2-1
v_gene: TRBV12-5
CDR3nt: TGTGCTAGTGGTCCGGTAGCGGAACACAATGAGCAGTTCTTC
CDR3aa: CASGPVAEHNEQFF

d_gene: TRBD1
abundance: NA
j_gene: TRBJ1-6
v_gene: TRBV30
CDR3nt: TGTGCCTGGAGTGCCACAGACAGGGCAGGATCACCCCTCCACTTT
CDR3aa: CAWSATDRAGSPLHF

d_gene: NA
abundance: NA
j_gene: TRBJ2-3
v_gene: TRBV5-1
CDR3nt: TGCGCCAGCAGTTCCAGGGAAACAGATACGCAGTATTTT
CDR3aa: CASSSRETDTQYF

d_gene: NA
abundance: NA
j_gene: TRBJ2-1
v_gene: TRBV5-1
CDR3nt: TGCGCCAGCAGCTTGGAGACAGGCCGCTCCTACAATGAGCAGTTCTTC
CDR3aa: CASSLETGRSYNEQFF

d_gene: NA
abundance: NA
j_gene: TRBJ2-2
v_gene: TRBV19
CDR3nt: TGTGCCAGTAGTATAGTTCAGGGTGCCGGGGAGCTGTTTTTT
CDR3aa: CASSIVQGAGELFF

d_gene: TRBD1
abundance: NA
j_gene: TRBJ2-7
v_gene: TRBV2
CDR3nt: TGTGCCAGCCGAAGACCGGGACAGGGCTCCTACGAGCAGTACTTC
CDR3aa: CASRRPGQGSYEQYF

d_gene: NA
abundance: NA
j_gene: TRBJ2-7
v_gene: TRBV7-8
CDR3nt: TGTGCCAGCAGCTTAACCGATATTGCCTCCGAGCAGTACTTC
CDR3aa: CASSLTDIASEQYF

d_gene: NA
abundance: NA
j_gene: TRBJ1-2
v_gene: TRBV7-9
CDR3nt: TGTGCCAGCAGCCTTGGCACGAGTAGTAACTATGGCTACACCTTC
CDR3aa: CASSLGTSSNYGYTF

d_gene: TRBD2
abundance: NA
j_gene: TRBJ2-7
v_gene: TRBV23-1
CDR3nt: TGCGCCAGGACGACTAGCGGGGACCCTACCCCTTACGAGCAGTACTTC
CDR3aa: CARTTSGDPTPYEQYF

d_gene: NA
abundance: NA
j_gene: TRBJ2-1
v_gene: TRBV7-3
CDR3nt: TGTGCCAGCAGTTCGGGCGGGCAAAGTTACAATGAGCAGTTCTTC
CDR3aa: CASSSGGQSYNEQFF

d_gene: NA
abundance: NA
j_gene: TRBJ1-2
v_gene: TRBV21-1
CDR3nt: TGTGCCAGCAGCACGTACAGCCCTTCTAACTATGGCTACACCTTC
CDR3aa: CASSTYSPSNYGYTF

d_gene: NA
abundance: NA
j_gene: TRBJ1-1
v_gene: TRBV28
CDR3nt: TGTGCCAGCAGGGTGGCAGGAACTGAAGCTTTCTTT
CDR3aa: CASRVAGTEAFF

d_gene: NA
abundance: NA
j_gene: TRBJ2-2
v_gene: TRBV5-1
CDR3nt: TGCGCCAGCAGCTTAACGATGTCAACAAGCACCGGGGAGCTGTTTTTT
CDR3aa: CASSLTMSTSTGELFF

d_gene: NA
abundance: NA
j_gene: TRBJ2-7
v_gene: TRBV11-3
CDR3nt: TGTGCCAGCAGCTATAGCGACCACGGCTACGAGCAGTACTTC
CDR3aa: CASSYSDHGYEQYF

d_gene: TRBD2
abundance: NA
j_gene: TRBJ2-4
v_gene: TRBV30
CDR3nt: TGTGCCTGGAGTGTCGGGGGGTCCAAAAACATTCAGTACTTC
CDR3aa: CAWSVGGSKNIQYF

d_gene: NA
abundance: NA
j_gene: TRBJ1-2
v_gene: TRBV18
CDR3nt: TGTGCCAGCTCACTCGCACAGACCAACTATGGCTACACCTTC
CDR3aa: CASSLAQTNYGYTF

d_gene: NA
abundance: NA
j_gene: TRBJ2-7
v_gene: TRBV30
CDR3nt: TGTGCCCGGGGGGCTAGCGGCTACGAGCAGTACTTC
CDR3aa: CARGASGYEQYF

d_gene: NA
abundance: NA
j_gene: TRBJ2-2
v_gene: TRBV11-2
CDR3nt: TGTGCCAGCAGCCAGAGCGGGAACACCGGGGAGCTGTTTTTT
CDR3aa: CASSQSGNTGELFF

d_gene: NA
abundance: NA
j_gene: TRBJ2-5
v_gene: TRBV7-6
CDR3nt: TGTGCCAGCAGCTTCGGGGTGGCAGGGGCGAAGCTGAACCAAGAGACCCAGTACTTC
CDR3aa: CASSFGVAGAKLNQETQYF

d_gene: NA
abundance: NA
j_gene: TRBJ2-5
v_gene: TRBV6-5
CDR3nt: TGTGCCAGCAGTCCCCCGGGAGGGGGCTCGGAGACCCAGTACTTC
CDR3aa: CASSPPGGGSETQYF

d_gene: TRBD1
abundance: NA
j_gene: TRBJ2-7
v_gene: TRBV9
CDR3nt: TGTGCCAGCAGCCCGGAAGCCGGGACAGGGGGGAGGGAGCAGTACTTC
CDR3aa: CASSPEAGTGGREQYF

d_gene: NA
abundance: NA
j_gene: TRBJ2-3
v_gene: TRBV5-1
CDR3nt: TGCGCCAGCAGCTTGGAAGGACAGAACACAGATACGCAGTATTTT
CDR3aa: CASSLEGQNTDTQYF

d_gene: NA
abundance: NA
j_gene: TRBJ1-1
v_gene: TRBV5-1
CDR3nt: TGCGCCAGCAGCTTGGCCGTAGAGGGCGGGGACACTGAAGCTTTCTTT
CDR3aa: CASSLAVEGGDTEAFF

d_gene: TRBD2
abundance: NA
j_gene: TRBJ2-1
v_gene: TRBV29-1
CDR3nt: TGCAGCGCCATGGGACTAGCGGGAAAGAATGAGCAGTTCTTC
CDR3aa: CSAMGLAGKNEQFF

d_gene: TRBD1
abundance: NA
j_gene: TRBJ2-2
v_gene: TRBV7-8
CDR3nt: TGTGCCAGCAGCCCACGGGGACAGGTTACCGGGGAGCTGTTTTTT
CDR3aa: CASSPRGQVTGELFF

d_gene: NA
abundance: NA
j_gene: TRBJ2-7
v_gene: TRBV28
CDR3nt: TGTGCCAGCAGTTTAGCCAGGAGCTACGAGCAGTACTTC
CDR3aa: CASSLARSYEQYF

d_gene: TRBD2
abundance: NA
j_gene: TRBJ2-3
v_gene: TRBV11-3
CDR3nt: TGTGCCAGCAGCTGGCCGGGACTAGCGGGATCCACAGATACGCAGTATTTT
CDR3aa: CASSWPGLAGSTDTQYF

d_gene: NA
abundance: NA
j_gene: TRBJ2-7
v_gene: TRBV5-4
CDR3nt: TGTGCCAGCAGCAAAGGGACGGGAAGCTCCTACGAGCAGTACTTC
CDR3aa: CASSKGTGSSYEQYF

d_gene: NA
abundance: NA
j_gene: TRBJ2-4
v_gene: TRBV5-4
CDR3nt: TGTGCCAGCAGCTTTCTCGACGGTCCCCCGGGCATTCAGTACTTC
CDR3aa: CASSFLDGPPGIQYF

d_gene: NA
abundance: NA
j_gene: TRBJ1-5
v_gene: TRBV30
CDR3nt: TGTGCCTGGAGTGTACGCAGGGGTTCCAGCAATCAGCCCCAGCATTTT
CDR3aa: CAWSVRRGSSNQPQHF

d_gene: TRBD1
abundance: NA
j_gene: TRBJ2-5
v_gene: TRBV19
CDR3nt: TGTGCCAGTAGTACGACAGGGGTAACCAGGGAGACCCAGTACTTC
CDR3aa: CASSTTGVTRETQYF